These T cell receptor beta chains were read from a single sample in a study of cytomegalovirus exposure and HLA in healthy donors. Assay: immunoSEQ multiplex PCR; the TCRdb copy retains only in-frame clones and omits some. The top ten hold roughly 22% of the sample, which has 45,000 to 65,000 clones, 55% to 80% seen once. The source material was PBMCs. All receptors come from a woman aged 50 to 65 in good health and CMV-seropositive. CDR3s leave out the opening cysteine and the closing phenylalanine or tryptophan. The D gene is left open where the match is weak.

j_gene: TRBJ2-2; d_gene: TRBD1; len: 16; v_gene: TRBV9; CDR3aa: ASSSRGPGQGFTGELF
j_gene: TRBJ1-1; d_gene: .; len: 11; v_gene: TRBV5-6; CDR3aa: ASSPQLNTEAF
j_gene: TRBJ2-5; d_gene: .; len: 11; v_gene: TRBV4-1; CDR3aa: ASSQGRLETQY
j_gene: TRBJ1-1; d_gene: TRBD1; len: 16; v_gene: TRBV7-6; CDR3aa: ASSLVPGDRGGSTEAF
j_gene: TRBJ1-5; d_gene: .; len: 13; v_gene: TRBV6-1; CDR3aa: ASRGPQGGNQPQH
j_gene: TRBJ1-1; d_gene: .; len: 14; v_gene: TRBV5-8; CDR3aa: ASSSDEPGLRAEAF
j_gene: TRBJ1-2; d_gene: TRBD1; len: 12; v_gene: TRBV15; CDR3aa: ATSRGRTGYGYT
j_gene: TRBJ2-7; d_gene: .; len: 12; v_gene: TRBV29-1; CDR3aa: SVDRGLGIHEQY
j_gene: TRBJ2-7; d_gene: TRBD1; len: 12; v_gene: TRBV15; CDR3aa: ATRRGQGVYEQY
j_gene: TRBJ2-3; d_gene: .; len: 11; v_gene: TRBV6-1; CDR3aa: ASSLILTDTQY
j_gene: TRBJ2-3; d_gene: TRBD2; len: 14; v_gene: TRBV5-4; CDR3aa: ASSWAGTSVADTQY
j_gene: TRBJ1-2; d_gene: .; len: 11; v_gene: TRBV7-2; CDR3aa: ASRRTAHYGYT
j_gene: TRBJ2-7; d_gene: .; len: 11; v_gene: TRBV29-1; CDR3aa: SVARAGPSEQY